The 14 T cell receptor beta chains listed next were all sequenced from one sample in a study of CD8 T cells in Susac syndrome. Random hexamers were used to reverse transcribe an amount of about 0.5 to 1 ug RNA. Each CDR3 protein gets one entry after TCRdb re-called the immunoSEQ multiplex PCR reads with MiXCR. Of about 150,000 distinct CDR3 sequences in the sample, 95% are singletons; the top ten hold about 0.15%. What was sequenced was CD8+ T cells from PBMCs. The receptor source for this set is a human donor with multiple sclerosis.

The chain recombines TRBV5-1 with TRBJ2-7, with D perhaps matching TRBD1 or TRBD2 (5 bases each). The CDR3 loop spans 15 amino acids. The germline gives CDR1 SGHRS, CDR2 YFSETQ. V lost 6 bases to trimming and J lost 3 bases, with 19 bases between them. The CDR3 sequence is CASKNGDLLYYEQYF. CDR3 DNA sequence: TGCGCCAGCAAGAATGGGGACCTACTCTACTACGAGCAGTACTTC.

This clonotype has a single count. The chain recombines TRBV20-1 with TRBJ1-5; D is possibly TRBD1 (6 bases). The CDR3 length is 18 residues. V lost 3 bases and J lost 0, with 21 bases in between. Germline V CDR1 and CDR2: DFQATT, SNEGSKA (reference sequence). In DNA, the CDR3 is TGCAGTGCTAGGGAACCGGGACAAGACACTTATAGCAATCAGCCCCAGCATTTT. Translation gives CSAREPGQDTYSNQPQHF.

The CDR3: CSALDRSGANVLTF. As DNA, the CDR3 is TGCAGTGCACTGGACCGATCCGGGGCCAACGTCCTGACTTTC. The V and J genes are TRBV20-1 and TRBJ2-6, with D unclear. Germline values: CDR1 DFQATT, CDR2 SNEGSKA (reference sequence). The CDR3 is 14 residues long. Deletions cut 6 bases from V and 4 bases from J, with 13 bases between.

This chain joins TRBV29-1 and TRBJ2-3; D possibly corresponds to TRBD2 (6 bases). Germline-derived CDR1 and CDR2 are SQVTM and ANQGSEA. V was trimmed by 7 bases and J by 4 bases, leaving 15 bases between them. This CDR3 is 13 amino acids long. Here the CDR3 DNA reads TGCAGCGAAGCTCGGGGGATCGCAGATACGCAGTATTTT. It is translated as CSEARGIADTQYF.

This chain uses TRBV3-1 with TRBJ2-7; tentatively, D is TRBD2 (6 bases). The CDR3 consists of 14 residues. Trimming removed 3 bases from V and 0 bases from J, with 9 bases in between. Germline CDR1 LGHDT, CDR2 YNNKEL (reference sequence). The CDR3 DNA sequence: TGTGCCAGCAGCCAGGGGGGTCTCTCCTACGAGCAGTACGTC. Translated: CASSQGGLSYEQYV.

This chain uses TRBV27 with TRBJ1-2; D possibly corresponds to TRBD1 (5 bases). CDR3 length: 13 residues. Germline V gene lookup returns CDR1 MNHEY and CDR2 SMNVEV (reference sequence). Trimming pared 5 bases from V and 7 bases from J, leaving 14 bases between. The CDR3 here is CASSVTGGGGYTF. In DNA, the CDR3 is TGTGCCAGCAGTGTAACCGGGGGGGGTGGCTACACCTTC.

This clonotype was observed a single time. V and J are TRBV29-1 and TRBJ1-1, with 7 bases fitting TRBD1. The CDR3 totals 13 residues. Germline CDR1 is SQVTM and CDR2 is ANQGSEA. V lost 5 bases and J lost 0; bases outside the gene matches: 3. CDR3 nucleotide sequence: TGCAGCGTTTCAGGGGGTATGAACACTGAAGCTTTCTTT. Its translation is CSVSGGMNTEAFF.

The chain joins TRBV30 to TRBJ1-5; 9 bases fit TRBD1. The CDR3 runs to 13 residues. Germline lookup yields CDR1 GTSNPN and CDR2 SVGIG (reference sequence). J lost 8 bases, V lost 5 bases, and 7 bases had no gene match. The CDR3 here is CAWDRGIGEPQHF. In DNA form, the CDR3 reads TGTGCCTGGGACAGGGGGATTGGAGAGCCCCAGCATTTT.

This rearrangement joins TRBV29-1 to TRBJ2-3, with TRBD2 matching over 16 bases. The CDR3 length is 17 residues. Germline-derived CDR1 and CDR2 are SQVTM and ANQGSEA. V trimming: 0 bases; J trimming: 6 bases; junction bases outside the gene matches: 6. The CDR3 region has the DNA TGCAGCGTTGAAGAGTCCGGGACTAGCGGGGGGGGCGATACGCAGTATTTT. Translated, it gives CSVEESGTSGGGDTQYF.

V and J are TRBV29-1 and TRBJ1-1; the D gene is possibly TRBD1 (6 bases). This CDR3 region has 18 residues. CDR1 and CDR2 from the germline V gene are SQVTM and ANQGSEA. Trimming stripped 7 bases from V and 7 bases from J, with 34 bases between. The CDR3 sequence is CSAVGLGGPVSFTVEAFF. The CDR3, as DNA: TGCAGCGCTGTAGGTTTGGGGGGGCCTGTATCTTTTACAGTTGAAGCTTTCTTT.

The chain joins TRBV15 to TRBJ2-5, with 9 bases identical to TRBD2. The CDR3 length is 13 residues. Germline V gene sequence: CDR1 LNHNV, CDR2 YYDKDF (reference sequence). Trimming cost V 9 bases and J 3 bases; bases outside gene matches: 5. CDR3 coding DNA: TGTGCCACTACTAGACTAGCGGAAGAGACCCAGTACTTC. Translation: CATTRLAEETQYF.

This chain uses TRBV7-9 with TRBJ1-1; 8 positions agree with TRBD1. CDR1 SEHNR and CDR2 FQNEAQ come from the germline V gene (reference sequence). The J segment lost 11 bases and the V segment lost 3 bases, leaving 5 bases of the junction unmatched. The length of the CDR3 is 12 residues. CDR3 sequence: CASSFQTGEAFF. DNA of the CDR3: TGTGCCAGCAGCTTCCAGACAGGGGAGGCTTTCTTT. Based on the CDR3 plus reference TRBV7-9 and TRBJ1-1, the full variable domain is DTGVSQNPRHKITKRGQNVTFRCDPISEHNRLYWYRQTLGQGPEFLTYFQNEAQLEKSRLLSDRFSAERPKGSFSTLEIQRTEQGDSAMYLCASSFQTGEAFFGQGTRLTVV.

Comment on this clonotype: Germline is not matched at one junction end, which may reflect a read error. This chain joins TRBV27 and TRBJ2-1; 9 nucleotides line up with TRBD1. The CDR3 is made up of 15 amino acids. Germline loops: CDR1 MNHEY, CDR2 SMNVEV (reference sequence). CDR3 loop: CASSLGQGYVNVQFF. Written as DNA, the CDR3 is TGTGCCAGCAGCCTCGGACAGGGGTACGTCAATGTGCAGTTCTTC.

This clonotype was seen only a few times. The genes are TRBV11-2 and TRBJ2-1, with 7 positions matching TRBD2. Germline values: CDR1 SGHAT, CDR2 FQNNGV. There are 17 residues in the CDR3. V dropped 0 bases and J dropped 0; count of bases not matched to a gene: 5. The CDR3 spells CASSLEWGGSSYNEQFF. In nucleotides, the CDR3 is TGTGCCAGCAGCTTAGAATGGGGGGGAAGCTCCTACAATGAGCAGTTCTTC.